The 30 T cell receptor beta chains below were found in one sample sequenced in a study of blood T cell repertoires in COVID-19 (dated by TCRdb to about 2020). Receptor amplification or capture employed the immunoSEQ multiplex PCR assay. TCRdb stores this immuneACCESS table with in-frame sequences only. Part of the clones is absent; in the studies checked, under half of the shortfall reflects unresolved V genes, and no reason is known for the rest. Recorded for this sample are tens of thousands of clones; about 86% of them occurred a single time. The ten largest clones capture around 6.1% of the sample. The material sequenced was peripheral blood. The receptors derive from a woman older than 75 with acute or convalescent COVID-19.

The rearrangement links TRBV9 to TRBJ2-3; 10 nucleotides align to TRBD1. The germline V gene has CDR1 SGDLS and CDR2 YYNGEE. The ends lost 0 bases at V and 4 bases at J; junction bases unmatched: 11. The CDR3 consists of 18 residues. The CDR3 spells CASSVDVGTGVGADTQYF. The CDR3 coding sequence is TGTGCCAGCAGCGTAGATGTGGGGACAGGGGTCGGGGCAGATACGCAGTATTTT.

This clone is a singleton in its sample. V gene TRBV3-1 (or the pseudogene TRBV3-2) combines with J gene TRBJ1-2; D perhaps matches TRBD1 (5 bases). V lost 4 bases to trimming and J lost 2 bases, with 8 bases between them. The germline V gene has CDR1 LGHDT and CDR2 YNNKEL (reference sequence). The CDR3 has 13 amino acids. The CDR3 region is CASSPQGNYGYTF. CDR3 DNA sequence: TGTGCCAGCAGCCCTCAGGGAAACTATGGCTACACCTTC.

The rearrangement uses TRBV15 and TRBJ2-1, with TRBD2 matching 12 bases. The CDR3 sequence is 20 residues long. V lost 0 bases and J lost 0; bases outside the gene matches: 9. Germline loops: CDR1 LNHNV, CDR2 YYDKDF (reference sequence). CDR3 sequence reads: CATSRERGLAGPLSYNEQFF. The CDR3 bases are TGTGCCACCAGCAGAGAACGAGGACTAGCGGGGCCCCTCTCCTACAATGAGCAGTTCTTC.

This chain joins TRBV6-6 and TRBJ1-1; TRBD1 agrees at 9 bases. V lost 2 bases to trimming and J lost 11 bases; unmatched junction nucleotides: 3. The CDR3 extends over 12 amino acids. Germline V gene data show CDR1 as MNHNY and CDR2 as SVGAGI (reference sequence). CDR3 coding DNA: TGTGCCAGCAGTTACCGGGACAGGGATGCTTTCTTT. The encoded protein is CASSYRDRDAFF.

The chain recombines TRBV4-2 with TRBJ1-4, with D unclear. The CDR3 is 16 amino acids. Trimming removed 0 bases at V and 7 bases at J, with 15 bases between. The germline CDR1 and CDR2 sequences are LGHNA and YNFKEQ. This CDR3 reads CASSQDRSTRGEKLFF. CDR3 nucleotide sequence: TGTGCCAGCAGCCAAGATCGATCTACAAGAGGTGAAAAACTGTTTTTT.

The V call is TRBV6-1, the J call TRBJ1-1; D ambiguous. V dropped 2 bases and J dropped 4 bases, with 11 bases sitting between them. Germline CDR1 is MNHNS and CDR2 is SASEGT. The CDR3 is 14 amino acids. The CDR3 DNA reads as TGTGCCAGCAGTGAACTGAGGGATAGCACTGAAGCTTTCTTT. It encodes CASSELRDSTEAFF.

The chain combines TRBV11-2 with TRBJ2-1, with 8 bases aligning to TRBD2. CDR1 SGHAT and CDR2 FQNNGV come from the germline V gene. V gave up 5 bases and J gave up 10 bases; unmatched junction bases: 4. The CDR3 runs 12 residues. Written as DNA, the CDR3 is TGTGCCAGCAGCCATATAGCGGGGGAGCAGTTCTTC. It specifies CASSHIAGEQFF.

V is TRBV19 and J is TRBJ1-6, with TRBD1 matching 7 bases. The ends lost 4 bases at V and 10 bases at J; junction bases unmatched: 7. CDR3 length: 14 amino acids. Germline V lookup: CDR1 LNHDA, CDR2 SQIVND (reference sequence). The CDR3 loop is CASSTPGQASPLHF. Written as DNA, the CDR3 is TGTGCCAGTAGTACTCCTGGACAGGCGTCACCCCTCCACTTT.

This chain uses TRBV7-8 with TRBJ2-7; 9 bases map to TRBD1. The V and J ends lost 2 bases and 3 bases, in that order; junction bases with no gene match: 5. The CDR3 runs 15 residues. The germline CDR1 and CDR2 sequences are SGHVS and FQNEAQ. The CDR3 reads CASSLKDRGNYEQYF. The CDR3 region has the DNA TGTGCCAGCAGCTTAAAGGACAGGGGTAACTACGAGCAGTACTTC. Combining the CDR3 with reference TRBV7-8 and TRBJ2-7 gives the whole variable domain GAGVSQSPRYKVAKRGQDVALRCDPISGHVSLFWYQQALGQGPEFLTYFQNEAQLDKSGLPSDRFFAERPEGSVSTLKIQRTQQEDSAVYLCASSLKDRGNYEQYFGPGTRLTVT.

V usage is TRBV19 and J usage is TRBJ2-1; 10 bases map to TRBD2. This CDR3 contains 17 residues. The V gene's germline CDR1 is LNHDA and CDR2 SQIVND (reference sequence). The ends lost 5 bases at V and 3 bases at J; junction bases unmatched: 10. The CDR3 DNA reads as TGTGCCAGTAGTTCCTACGGGACTAGCGAGTTCTACAATGAGCAGTTCTTC. It specifies CASSSYGTSEFYNEQFF.

The chain employs TRBV5-4 and TRBJ1-4; TRBD1 might be the D (6 bases). Looked up from germline, CDR1 is SGHNT and CDR2 is YYREEE (reference sequence). The CDR3 is 16 amino acids. Trimming took off 3 bases at V and 2 bases at J, with 14 bases between the two ends. CDR3 in DNA: TGTGCCAGCAGCTCAGGAAATCAGGGGACTAATGAAAAACTGTTTTTT. Translating gives CASSSGNQGTNEKLFF.

The V and J genes are TRBV24-1 and TRBJ2-7; 7 bases agree with TRBD1. The V gene end was trimmed by 4 bases and the J gene end by 6 bases; junction bases not matched to a gene: 11. The CDR3 has 15 residues. Per germline, CDR1 KGHDR and CDR2 SFDVKD. Here the CDR3 reads CATSEGYRGISEQYF. The CDR3 nucleotides are TGTGCCACCAGTGAGGGGTACAGGGGTATCAGCGAGCAGTACTTC.

This chain joins TRBV5-4 and TRBJ2-1; TRBD1 aligns across 8 bases. V dropped 3 bases and J dropped 7; count of bases not matched to a gene: 3. The germline CDR1 and CDR2 sequences are SGHNT and YYREEE (reference sequence). This CDR3 has 13 residues. The DNA of the CDR3 is TGTGCCAGCAGCTCGACAGGGGCGAATGAGCAGTTCTTC. Encoded protein: CASSSTGANEQFF. Together with reference TRBV5-4 and TRBJ2-1, the CDR3 gives the full variable domain: ETGVTQSPTHLIKTRGQQVTLRCSSQSGHNTVSWYQQALGQGPQFIFQYYREEENGRGNFPPRFSGLQFPNYSSELNVNALELDDSALYLCASSSTGANEQFFGPGTRLTVL.

The CDR3 loop reads CASSLISHDSSYEQYF. The CDR3 DNA follows: TGTGCCAGCAGCTTAATATCCCACGACAGCTCCTACGAGCAGTACTTC. The chain couples TRBV7-3 to TRBJ2-7, with a possible D match to TRBD1 (5 bases). In germline, CDR1 is SGHTA, CDR2 FQGTGA. V lost 1 base to trimming and J lost 0 bases, with 13 bases between them. The CDR3 spans 16 residues.

The chain is built from TRBV5-1 and TRBJ2-1; 10 nucleotides line up with TRBD2. Looked up from germline, CDR1 is SGHRS and CDR2 is YFSETQ. The CDR3 runs to 15 residues. V lost 1 base and J lost 8; bases outside the gene matches: 6. The CDR3 sequence: CASSLTSGDYDEQFF. CDR3 nucleotides: TGCGCCAGCAGCTTGACTAGCGGGGATTACGATGAGCAGTTCTTC.

This chain joins TRBV12-5 and TRBJ2-6; possibly TRBD1 for D (5 bases). This CDR3 is 16 amino acids long. Trimming took 1 base from V and 2 from J, leaving 9 bases between them. From germline, CDR1 is LGHNT and CDR2 FRNRAP. CDR3 nucleotide sequence: TGTGCTAGTGGTTTGGGGTCAGGGCCTGGGGCCAACGTCCTGACTTTC. Translated: CASGLGSGPGANVLTF.

The rearrangement joins TRBV11-1 to TRBJ1-6, with a weak D call TRBD1 (6 bases). V lost 6 bases and J lost 5, with 14 bases in between. This CDR3 is 15 amino acids long. In germline, CDR1 is SGHAT, CDR2 FQDESV (reference sequence). Here the CDR3 DNA reads TGTGCCAGCAGTTCCGCCGGGACACATAATTCACCCCTCCACTTT. The encoded protein is CASSSAGTHNSPLHF.

This chain joins TRBV5-1 and TRBJ2-5; D possibly corresponds to TRBD1 (6 bases). There are 13 residues in the CDR3. V dropped 2 bases and J dropped 5 bases, with 10 bases sitting between them. Germline values: CDR1 SGHRS, CDR2 YFSETQ. The CDR3 here is CASSFEGVETQYF. In DNA, the CDR3 is TGCGCCAGCAGCTTCGAGGGGGTGGAGACCCAGTACTTC.

The V gene is TRBV15, the J gene TRBJ2-5, with 9 bases that match TRBD1. The CDR3 has 13 residues. V trimming: 8 bases; J trimming: 5 bases; junction bases outside the gene matches: 6. CDR1 is LNHNV and CDR2 is YYDKDF in the germline V gene (reference sequence). CDR3 in amino acids: CATSDRGFETQYF. The DNA for the CDR3 is TGTGCCACCTCAGACAGGGGGTTTGAGACCCAGTACTTC.

The chain recombines TRBV5-1 with TRBJ2-1, with 9 bases lining up with TRBD2. Trimming cost V 2 bases and J 5 bases; bases outside gene matches: 8. Germline V lookup: CDR1 SGHRS, CDR2 YFSETQ. The CDR3 runs to 16 residues. The CDR3 DNA reads as TGCGCCAGCAGCTTTAGGCCTAGCGGGGTAGACAATGAGCAGTTCTTC. As protein: CASSFRPSGVDNEQFF.

The chain is built from TRBV27 and TRBJ2-7; 13 nucleotides agree with TRBD2. CDR3 size: 15 residues. V lost 2 bases to trimming and J lost 5 bases; unmatched junction nucleotides: 3. Germline CDR1 and CDR2: MNHEY and SMNVEV (reference sequence). The CDR3 here is CASSLTSGGGHEQYF. The CDR3 nucleotides are TGTGCCAGCAGTTTAACTAGCGGGGGGGGACACGAGCAGTACTTC.

The rearrangement uses TRBV5-1 and TRBJ2-3, with D possibly being TRBD1 (6 bases). From germline, CDR1 is SGHRS and CDR2 YFSETQ. V lost 3 bases and J lost 0, with 8 bases in between. The CDR3 consists of 14 residues. The CDR3 is CASSSDRSTDTQYF. In DNA form, the CDR3 reads TGCGCCAGCAGCTCCGACAGGAGCACAGATACGCAGTATTTT.

The chain joins TRBV6-5 to TRBJ1-1; no reliable D call. CDR3 length: 15 amino acids. CDR1 MNHEY and CDR2 SVGAGI come from the germline V gene. Trimming left V 2 bases short and J 9 bases short, with 19 bases between. The CDR3: CASSYGLSGWEKAFF. The CDR3 region has the DNA TGTGCCAGCAGTTACGGCCTCAGCGGCTGGGAGAAAGCTTTCTTT.

This chain uses TRBV25-1 with TRBJ2-1, with TRBD1 matching 9 bases. The V and J ends lost 5 bases and 7 bases, in that order; junction bases with no gene match: 6. The CDR3 sequence is 14 residues long. The germline V gene has CDR1 MGHDK and CDR2 SYGVNS. The CDR3 reads CASSPPGQGNEQFF. The CDR3 DNA reads as TGTGCCAGCAGTCCCCCGGGACAGGGAAATGAGCAGTTCTTC.

This clone was seen just once. CDR3 residues: CASRTGQTNQPQHF. CDR3 sequence (DNA): TGTGCCAGCAGAACGGGACAGACCAATCAGCCCCAGCATTTT. The V call is TRBV6-5, the J call TRBJ1-5; 7 positions match TRBD1. Germline V gene sequence: CDR1 MNHEY, CDR2 SVGAGI. The length of the CDR3 is 14 residues. J gave up 3 bases and V 6 bases, and 5 bases lay outside the gene matches.

This clone has just one count. The chain recombines TRBV7-9 with TRBJ1-3; the D is unclear. This CDR3 has 14 amino acids. Trimming removed 10 bases at V and 0 bases at J, with 13 bases between. CDR1 is SEHNR, CDR2 FQNEAQ, per germline (reference sequence). CDR3 bases: TGTGCCACAACCTCAGGTGTCTCTGGAAACACCATATATTTT. Residues: CATTSGVSGNTIYF.

V usage is TRBV6-1 and J usage is TRBJ1-5, with D possibly being TRBD1 (5 bases). This CDR3 is 19 amino acids long. The V gene lost 0 bases and the J gene lost 2 bases, with 20 bases spanning the gap. Germline CDR1 reads MNHNS; CDR2 reads SASEGT. The CDR3 region has the DNA TGTGCCAGCAGTGAAGCGGTCCCAGGGTATCGGTTGGGCAATCAGCCCCAGCATTTT. The encoded protein is CASSEAVPGYRLGNQPQHF.

This clone has just a few counts. This sequence joins TRBV3-1 (or the pseudogene TRBV3-2) and TRBJ2-1, with a tentative D call TRBD1 (5 bases). Trimming removed 4 bases at V and 9 bases at J, with 7 bases between. The CDR3 runs to 11 residues. The germline V gene encodes CDR1 LGHDT and CDR2 YNNKEL (reference sequence). The CDR3 sequence is CASSLTGEQFF. CDR3 DNA sequence: TGTGCCAGCAGCCTCACAGGTGAGCAGTTCTTC.

This clone was observed a handful of times. This rearrangement joins TRBV19 to TRBJ2-7; D is possibly TRBD2 (6 bases). Germline CDR1 and CDR2: LNHDA and SQIVND (reference sequence). CDR3 length: 15 amino acids. Between the trimmed V and J ends, which lost 3 bases and 6 bases, there was a span of 18 bases. As DNA, the CDR3 is TGTGCCAGTAGTATCAACCCGGGAGAGGAGGCCGAGCAGTACTTC. Amino acid sequence: CASSINPGEEAEQYF.

The V call is TRBV10-3, the J call TRBJ2-1, with TRBD2 matching 14 bases. This CDR3 has 14 amino acids. J was trimmed by 5 bases and V by 10 bases; bases with no gene match: 4. Germline CDR1 is ENHRY and CDR2 is SYGVKD. The CDR3 reads CATKTSGGDNEQFF. DNA for the CDR3: TGTGCCACTAAGACTAGCGGGGGGGACAATGAGCAGTTCTTC.